The 32 T cell receptor beta chains listed next were all sequenced from one sample in a study of blood T cell repertoires in COVID-19. Produced via immunoSEQ multiplex PCR; TCRdb's table is partial and in-frame only. The sample has 72,000 or so clones; roughly 86% are singletons. Sequenced: peripheral blood. All receptors come from a woman aged 60-75 years with acute or convalescent COVID-19.

J is TRBJ1-2 and V is TRBV6-6, with a possible D match to TRBD1 (6 bases). Germline V gene sequence: CDR1 MNHNY, CDR2 SVGAGI (reference sequence). Trimming took 6 bases from V and 8 from J, leaving 16 bases between them. The CDR3 is made up of 13 amino acids. CDR3 sequence reads: CASSRDIQRGYTF. CDR3 sequence (DNA): TGTGCCAGCAGCCGGGACATCCAGAGGGGCTACACCTTC.

This chain joins TRBV7-7 and TRBJ2-7; 7 bases are shared with TRBD1. The CDR3 loop spans 15 amino acids. Germline trimming cut 2 bases from V and 5 bases from J; bases unmatched to any gene: 9. CDR1 and CDR2 from the germline V gene are SSHAT and FNYEAQ (reference sequence). The CDR3 loop reads CASSLSSTGVDEQYF. For the CDR3, the DNA is TGTGCCAGCAGCTTATCCAGTACAGGGGTGGACGAGCAGTACTTC.

This rearrangement joins TRBV19 to TRBJ1-6; no clear D. V lost 5 bases to trimming and J lost 5 bases, with 13 bases between them. There are 15 residues in the CDR3. The germline V gene has CDR1 LNHDA and CDR2 SQIVND (reference sequence). This chain's CDR3 is CASSPPHGDNSPLHF. In DNA form, the CDR3 reads TGTGCCAGTAGTCCCCCACACGGGGATAATTCACCCCTCCACTTT.

This sequence joins TRBV9 and TRBJ2-3; 16 bases are shared with TRBD2. The CDR3 spans 19 residues. In germline, CDR1 is SGDLS, CDR2 YYNGEE. The trim removed 0 bases at V and 2 bases at J, leaving 6 bases unmatched. CDR3 sequence: CASSVGPGLAGGNTDTQYF. The CDR3, as DNA: TGTGCCAGCAGCGTAGGGCCGGGACTAGCGGGGGGGAACACAGATACGCAGTATTTT.

The chain employs TRBV4-1 and TRBJ2-7; 11 nucleotides match TRBD2. Unmatched junction bases numbered 14, after V lost 4 bases and J lost 6 bases. CDR3 length equals 17 residues. Germline CDR1 reads MGHRA; CDR2 reads YSYEKL. The CDR3 sequence: CASSRSYSGGAGGEQYF. CDR3 DNA sequence: TGCGCCAGCAGCCGAAGTTATAGCGGGGGGGCGGGGGGCGAGCAGTACTTC.

This clone was seen once. The chain carries TRBV11-2 and TRBJ2-5; TRBD2 matches at 9 bases. The CDR3 covers 15 residues. V trimming: 2 bases; J trimming: 1 base; junction bases outside the gene matches: 2. Per germline, CDR1 SGHAT and CDR2 FQNNGV. CDR3 sequence (DNA): TGTGCCAGCAGCTTATTTAGCGGGGGCCAAGAGACCCAGTACTTC. Its translation: CASSLFSGGQETQYF.

J is TRBJ2-1 and V is TRBV14; D gene unclear. Germline V CDR1 and CDR2: SGHDN, FVKESK. V dropped 2 bases and J dropped 6 bases, with 14 bases sitting between them. This CDR3 is built from 15 residues. The CDR3 nucleotides are TGTGCCAGCAGCCAAAAGGTGGGCCTCTCCAATGAGCAGTTCTTC. Translated, it gives CASSQKVGLSNEQFF.

The chain combines TRBV5-1 with TRBJ2-5; a possible D gene is TRBD1 (5 bases). Germline CDR1 reads SGHRS; CDR2 reads YFSETQ. Trimming stripped 5 bases from V and 4 bases from J, with 12 bases between. The CDR3 totals 13 residues. CDR3 protein: CASSLGARETQYF. Written as DNA, the CDR3 is TGCGCCAGCAGTCTTGGGGCCAGAGAGACCCAGTACTTC. The full variable domain, completed using reference TRBV5-1 and TRBJ2-5, is KAGVTQTPRYLIKTRGQQVTLSCSPISGHRSVSWYQQTPGQGLQFLFEYFSETQRNKGNFPGRFSGRQFSNSRSEMNVSTLELGDSALYLCASSLGARETQYFGPGTRLLVL.

This sequence joins TRBV13 and TRBJ2-2, with a weak D call TRBD2 (5 bases). From germline, CDR1 is PRHDT and CDR2 FYEKMQ (reference sequence). The CDR3 has 15 amino acids. Trimming took off 5 bases at V and 3 bases at J, with 13 bases between the two ends. The CDR3 DNA follows: TGTGCCAGCAGCGCGACCGCCGGGGACACCGGGGAGCTGTTTTTT. Its translation: CASSATAGDTGELFF.

CDR3 bases: TGTGCCAGCAGCTTAGTAAACGGGGGGTTTGGCACAGATACGCAGTATTTT. Translating it yields CASSLVNGGFGTDTQYF. The genes are TRBV7-9 and TRBJ2-3; TRBD2 agrees at 7 bases. Germline values: CDR1 SEHNR, CDR2 FQNEAQ (reference sequence). Unmatched junction bases numbered 8, after V lost 1 base and J lost 1 base. CDR3 length equals 17 residues.

In its sample, this clone was seen a few times. V and J are TRBV5-1 and TRBJ1-5; 7 bases align to TRBD1. The V gene's germline CDR1 is SGHRS and CDR2 YFSETQ. This CDR3 contains 14 residues. J gave up 6 bases and V 0 bases, and 3 bases lay outside the gene matches. CDR3 sequence: CASSLDRGSQPQHF. DNA for the CDR3: TGCGCCAGCAGCTTGGACAGGGGTTCTCAGCCCCAGCATTTT.

This clone was counted a single time. The chain uses TRBV7-2 and TRBJ2-2; D gene uncertain. The CDR3 is made up of 14 amino acids. V lost 0 bases to trimming and J lost 4 bases, with 6 bases between them. CDR1 SGHTA and CDR2 FQGNSA come from the germline V gene. The CDR3 spells CASSLAGLTGELFF. The CDR3 DNA sequence: TGTGCCAGCAGCTTAGCGGGCCTCACCGGGGAGCTGTTTTTT.

V gene TRBV25-1 combines with J gene TRBJ2-3, with D perhaps matching TRBD1 (6 bases). V lost 3 bases to trimming and J lost 8 bases, with 15 bases between them. Germline CDR1 MGHDK, CDR2 SYGVNS. This CDR3 spans 14 amino acids. CDR3 DNA sequence: TGTGCCAGCAGTGAGGGGGCCTTTTTTGGTACGCAGTATTTT. Translating it yields CASSEGAFFGTQYF.

The J gene is TRBJ2-7, the V gene TRBV7-9, with TRBD1 matching 10 bases. V lost 5 bases, J lost 4 bases, and 2 bases stayed unmatched. Per germline, CDR1 SEHNR and CDR2 FQNEAQ (reference sequence). This CDR3 is 13 amino acids long. Here the CDR3 DNA reads TGTGCCAGCAGCACGGGACAGGGGTACGAGCAGTACTTC. Its protein product is CASSTGQGYEQYF.

In its sample, this clone was seen a few times. V and J are TRBV5-5 and TRBJ1-1; D gene unclear. This CDR3 is 14 amino acids long. V lost 4 bases and J 3 bases, leaving 13 bases between the germline ends. The germline V gene has CDR1 SGHKS and CDR2 YYEKEE (reference sequence). The CDR3: CASSGVGEDTEAFF. Here the CDR3 DNA reads TGTGCCAGCAGCGGGGTGGGAGAGGACACTGAAGCTTTCTTT.

This sequence joins TRBV28 and TRBJ2-7; 7 bases fit TRBD2. CDR1 MDHEN and CDR2 SYDVKM come from the germline V gene. This CDR3 is 15 amino acids long. After removal of 6 bases from V and 5 bases from J, the junction contained 13 bases not matched to a gene. The CDR3, as DNA: TGTGCCAGCAGGCGTGGGGGGGAAAAATTGCACGAGCAGTACTTC. The encoded protein is CASRRGGEKLHEQYF. The full variable domain, in which reference TRBV28 and TRBJ2-7 provide the parts outside the CDR3, is DVKVTQSSRYLVKRTGEKVFLECVQDMDHENMFWYRQDPGLGLRLIYFSYDVKMKEKGDIPEGYSVSREKKERFSLILESASTNQTSMYLCASRRGGEKLHEQYFGPGTRLTVT.

CDR3 amino acids: CATFVKLCPHENTIYF. In DNA form, the CDR3 reads TGTGCCACCTTCGTGAAACTGTGTCCGCATGAAAACACCATATATTTT. This chain connects TRBV24-1 to TRBJ1-3, with unresolved D. Trimming shortened V by 9 bases and J by 6 bases, and 23 bases separated the two germline ends. CDR1 is KGHDR and CDR2 is SFDVKD in the germline V gene. CDR3 size: 16 residues.

The V and J genes are TRBV4-2 and TRBJ1-6; the match to TRBD1 covers 7 bases. V trimming: 0 bases; J trimming: 2 bases; junction bases outside the gene matches: 7. Looked up from germline, CDR1 is LGHNA and CDR2 is YNFKEQ. The CDR3 totals 18 residues. The CDR3 loop is CASSQDVVGGTYNSPLHF. CDR3 sequence (DNA): TGTGCCAGCAGCCAAGATGTAGTAGGGGGCACCTATAATTCACCCCTCCACTTT.

The V call is TRBV11-2, the J call TRBJ2-2; a weak D match, TRBD1 (6 bases). The germline V and J ends were trimmed by 2 bases and 3 bases, with 19 bases remaining between them. The CDR3 has 18 amino acids. The V gene's germline CDR1 is SGHAT and CDR2 FQNNGV. The CDR3 coding sequence is TGTGCCAGCAGCTTAACTCCAAACAGGGTGGCACACACCGGGGAGCTGTTTTTT. Protein: CASSLTPNRVAHTGELFF.

The chain couples TRBV28 to TRBJ2-7; 15 bases fit TRBD2. Germline CDR1 and CDR2: MDHEN and SYDVKM. V lost 5 bases and J lost 5; bases outside the gene matches: 4. The CDR3 has 15 residues. The CDR3 DNA sequence: TGTGCCAGCAGTCGGACTAGCGGGGGGGCAGACGAGCAGTACTTC. As protein: CASSRTSGGADEQYF.

The chain uses TRBV24-1 and TRBJ2-7; 7 positions match TRBD1. V was clipped by 7 bases and J by 2 bases; unmatched bases: 10. The CDR3 runs 15 residues. Germline CDR1 KGHDR, CDR2 SFDVKD. The CDR3 DNA reads as TGTGCCACCAGGGGACCGGGACAGCTCCCCTACGAGCAGTACTTC. Residues: CATRGPGQLPYEQYF.

The rearrangement joins TRBV5-4 to TRBJ2-2, with D perhaps matching TRBD2 (8 bases). This CDR3 is built from 15 residues. The germline V gene has CDR1 SGHNT and CDR2 YYREEE (reference sequence). The V end lost 4 bases, the J end lost 4 bases, and 14 bases lay between the germline ends. The CDR3 here is CASSREGQFTGELFF. The CDR3 DNA follows: TGTGCCAGCAGCCGGGAGGGACAGTTCACCGGGGAGCTGTTTTTT.

This clone was recorded only once. The chain has TRBV18 and TRBJ2-5, with D perhaps TRBD2 (5 bases). The CDR3 sequence is 14 residues long. V gave up 3 bases and J gave up 5 bases, with 13 bases separating them. Germline V gene lookup returns CDR1 KGHSH and CDR2 LQKENI. The CDR3 region has the DNA TGTGCCAGCTCACCGACGGCTAGCTTGGAGACCCAGTACTTC. It yields the protein CASSPTASLETQYF.

This chain connects TRBV19 to TRBJ1-5, with 7 nucleotides matching TRBD1. Trimming at V came to 4 bases and at J to 6 bases, leaving 9 bases not matched to a gene. Germline lookup yields CDR1 LNHDA and CDR2 SQIVND (reference sequence). The CDR3 runs 15 residues. The CDR3 loop reads CASSKGQRESQPQHF. CDR3 coding DNA: TGTGCCAGTAGTAAGGGACAGAGGGAAAGTCAGCCCCAGCATTTT.

In its sample, this clone was seen a few times. The rearrangement uses TRBV18 and TRBJ1-4, with D perhaps matching TRBD1 (5 bases). The V end was cut by 6 bases, the J end by 8 bases, with 13 bases between. The CDR3 loop spans 13 amino acids. Germline V gives CDR1 KGHSH, CDR2 LQKENI. The CDR3 bases are TGTGCCAGCTCGGCGGGACGGGAAGAAAAACTGTTTTTT. It specifies CASSAGREEKLFF.

The chain links TRBV18 to TRBJ2-5; 7 bases line up with TRBD2. V lost 3 bases, J lost 5 bases, and 6 bases stayed unmatched. Germline lookup yields CDR1 KGHSH and CDR2 LQKENI. The CDR3 is made up of 14 amino acids. The CDR3 bases are TGTGCCAGCTCACCCCAGCGGGGTATGGAGACCCAGTACTTC. Translated, it gives CASSPQRGMETQYF.

This clone was detected once. This rearrangement joins TRBV15 to TRBJ2-1, with a tentative D call TRBD2 (6 bases). The V end lost 4 bases, the J end lost 3 bases, and 19 bases lay between the germline ends. The CDR3 is 17 residues long. Germline V gives CDR1 LNHNV, CDR2 YYDKDF (reference sequence). The CDR3 sequence is CATSNRPVLGGYNEQFF. Here the CDR3 DNA reads TGTGCCACCAGCAACCGCCCGGTCCTCGGGGGCTACAATGAGCAGTTCTTC.

The rearrangement uses TRBV6-5 and TRBJ2-3; D perhaps matches TRBD1 (5 bases). V was clipped by 7 bases and J by 2 bases, with 13 bases between them. Germline loops: CDR1 MNHEY, CDR2 SVGAGI. The length of the CDR3 is 14 residues. The CDR3 region has the DNA TGTGCCAGCACCCGCAGGACACCCACAGATACGCAGTATTTT. Translating gives CASTRRTPTDTQYF.

This clone was counted only a few times. The CDR3 sequence is CASSQWDRGDNEQFF. The CDR3 DNA reads as TGCGCCAGCAGCCAATGGGACAGGGGGGACAATGAGCAGTTCTTC. The rearrangement joins TRBV4-1 to TRBJ2-1, with TRBD1 matching over 11 bases. J lost 5 bases, V lost 2 bases, and 2 bases had no gene match. The CDR3 spans 15 residues. Germline V gene data show CDR1 as MGHRA and CDR2 as YSYEKL.

This sequence joins TRBV5-1 and TRBJ1-2; the match to TRBD1 covers 7 bases. V was pared by 4 bases and J by 9 bases, with 12 bases of the junction left unmatched. Germline V gene data show CDR1 as SGHRS and CDR2 as YFSETQ. The length of the CDR3 is 14 residues. CDR3 DNA sequence: TGCGCCAGCAGCCTGAACACAGGGGAAGGTCGCTACACCTTC. Amino acids: CASSLNTGEGRYTF.

The chain is built from TRBV24-1 and TRBJ2-3, with D unresolved. This CDR3 comprises 13 residues. The V and J ends lost 3 bases and 1 base respectively, with 4 bases between them. The germline gives CDR1 KGHDR, CDR2 SFDVKD. This CDR3 is CATSDPGTDTQYF. The CDR3 region has the DNA TGTGCCACCAGTGATCCCGGCACAGATACGCAGTATTTT.

This rearrangement joins TRBV6-6 to TRBJ1-4; 7 nucleotides line up with TRBD1. Trimming cost V 2 bases and J 6 bases; bases outside gene matches: 3. Germline CDR1 and CDR2: MNHNY and SVGAGI (reference sequence). This CDR3 comprises 14 residues. The CDR3 sequence: CASSYDGQDEKLFF. Written as DNA, the CDR3 is TGTGCCAGCAGTTACGACGGACAGGATGAAAAACTGTTTTTT.